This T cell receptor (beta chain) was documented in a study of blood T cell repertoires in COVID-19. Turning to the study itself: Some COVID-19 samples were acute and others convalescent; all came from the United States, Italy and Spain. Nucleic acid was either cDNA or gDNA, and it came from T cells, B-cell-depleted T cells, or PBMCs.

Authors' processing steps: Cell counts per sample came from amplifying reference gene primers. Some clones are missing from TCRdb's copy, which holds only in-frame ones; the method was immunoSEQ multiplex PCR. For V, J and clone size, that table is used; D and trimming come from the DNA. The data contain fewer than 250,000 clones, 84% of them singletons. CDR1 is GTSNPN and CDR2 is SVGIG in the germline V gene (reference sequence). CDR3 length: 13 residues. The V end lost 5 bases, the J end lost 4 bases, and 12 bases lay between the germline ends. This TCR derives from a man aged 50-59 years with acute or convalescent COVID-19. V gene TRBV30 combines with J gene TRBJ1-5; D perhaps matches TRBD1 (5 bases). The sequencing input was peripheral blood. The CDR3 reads CAWGDSVNQPQHF. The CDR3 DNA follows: TGTGCCTGGGGTGACAGCGTTAATCAGCCCCAGCATTTT.